Presented here are 11 T cell receptor beta chains from one specimen sequenced in a study of shared clonotypes between healthy human individuals. TCRdb's table, derived via immunoSEQ multiplex PCR, lists solely in-frame clones and lacks some. The sample has approximately 530,000 clones, 90% to 96% seen once. The sample comprised naive CD4+ T cells sorted from blood. As for subset: CD45RA+ positively selected. These receptors were taken from a woman in her 30s in good health.

The rearrangement uses TRBV5-4 and TRBJ2-3; 7 nucleotides agree with TRBD2. Germline values: CDR1 SGHNT, CDR2 YYREEE (reference sequence). The CDR3 extends over 13 amino acids. Germline trimming cut 4 bases from V and 6 bases from J; bases unmatched to any gene: 5. The CDR3 protein is CASSRGVVDTQYF. The CDR3, as DNA: TGTGCCAGCAGCCGGGGGGTTGTGGATACGCAGTATTTT.

V and J are TRBV4-2 and TRBJ1-4, with D perhaps TRBD1 (5 bases). Germline lookup yields CDR1 LGHNA and CDR2 YNFKEQ. This CDR3 spans 15 amino acids. Trimming cost V 0 bases and J 5 bases, with 10 bases left between them. The DNA for the CDR3 is TGTGCCAGCAGCCAAGACCTAAACAGGAATGAAAAACTGTTTTTT. It translates to CASSQDLNRNEKLFF.

This chain joins TRBV6-5 and TRBJ2-1; D unclear. Looked up from germline, CDR1 is MNHEY and CDR2 is SVGAGI. This CDR3 contains 13 residues. Trimming shortened V by 0 bases and J by 9 bases, and 9 bases separated the two germline ends. The CDR3 DNA reads as TGTGCCAGCAGTTACTCCGACATAGGTGAGCAGTTCTTC. Translating it yields CASSYSDIGEQFF.

The V call is TRBV30, the J call TRBJ1-1, with D possibly TRBD1 on 5 matching bases. The length of the CDR3 is 16 residues. V dropped 4 bases and J dropped 0 bases, with 18 bases sitting between them. Looked up from germline, CDR1 is GTSNPN and CDR2 is SVGIG (reference sequence). This CDR3 reads CAWTRLAGRLNTEAFF. The DNA of the CDR3 is TGTGCCTGGACCCGACTGGCAGGGAGATTGAACACTGAAGCTTTCTTT.

The chain has TRBV13 and TRBJ2-6; D is possibly TRBD1 (7 bases). Trimming removed 6 bases at V and 1 base at J, with 13 bases between. The germline V gene has CDR1 PRHDT and CDR2 FYEKMQ (reference sequence). This CDR3 contains 16 residues. CDR3 amino acids: CASSYRGGSGANVLTF. In DNA form, the CDR3 reads TGTGCCAGCAGTTACAGGGGAGGATCTGGGGCCAACGTCCTGACTTTC.

The chain couples TRBV10-1 to TRBJ1-2; possibly TRBD1 for D (5 bases). Looked up from germline, CDR1 is WNHNN and CDR2 is SYGVQD (reference sequence). The CDR3 loop spans 13 amino acids. Trimming took 4 bases from V and 6 from J, leaving 12 bases between them. In DNA form, the CDR3 reads TGCGCCAGCAGTGCGTCAGGGCCGGATGGCTACACCTTC. Translating gives CASSASGPDGYTF.

V is TRBV27 and J is TRBJ2-3; D remains unclear. CDR1 and CDR2 (germline): MNHEY, SMNVEV (reference sequence). The length of the CDR3 is 16 residues. Trimming took off 0 bases at V and 4 bases at J, with 14 bases between the two ends. CDR3 nucleotide sequence: TGTGCCAGCAGTTTATCGCGCATCCCCGCCCCAGATACGCAGTATTTT. It is translated as CASSLSRIPAPDTQYF.

The chain carries TRBV4-1 and TRBJ2-7; 7 nucleotides match TRBD1. The CDR3 consists of 17 residues. CDR1 MGHRA and CDR2 YSYEKL come from the germline V gene. The J segment lost 2 bases and the V segment lost 0 bases, leaving 10 bases of the junction unmatched. CDR3 sequence (DNA): TGCGCCAGCAGCCAAGATCTCGGGACAGTGATACCCTACGAGCAGTACTTC. This encodes CASSQDLGTVIPYEQYF.

This clone was recorded only once. The rearrangement joins TRBV10-3 to TRBJ2-7; no clear D gene. The CDR3 runs 11 residues. V lost 8 bases and J lost 1, with 6 bases in between. Germline lookup yields CDR1 ENHRY and CDR2 SYGVKD. This CDR3 is CAIAQSYEQYF. For the CDR3, the DNA is TGTGCCATCGCACAGTCCTACGAGCAGTACTTC.

The rearrangement joins TRBV5-4 to TRBJ2-5, with TRBD1 identical over 8 bases. V was pared by 0 bases and J by 9 bases, with 7 bases of the junction left unmatched. CDR1 SGHNT and CDR2 YYREEE come from the germline V gene (reference sequence). The CDR3 totals 14 residues. CDR3 in amino acids: CASSLDGQGWPQYF. The CDR3 nucleotides are TGTGCCAGCAGCTTGGACGGACAGGGTTGGCCCCAGTACTTC.

The rearrangement joins TRBV5-4 to TRBJ2-7, with unresolved D. Trimming removed 2 bases at V and 0 bases at J, with 12 bases between. This CDR3 contains 15 residues. CDR1 and CDR2 (germline): SGHNT, YYREEE (reference sequence). This CDR3 reads CASSLGLSSSYEQYF. The CDR3 nucleotides read TGTGCCAGCAGCTTAGGGCTGTCGAGCTCCTACGAGCAGTACTTC.